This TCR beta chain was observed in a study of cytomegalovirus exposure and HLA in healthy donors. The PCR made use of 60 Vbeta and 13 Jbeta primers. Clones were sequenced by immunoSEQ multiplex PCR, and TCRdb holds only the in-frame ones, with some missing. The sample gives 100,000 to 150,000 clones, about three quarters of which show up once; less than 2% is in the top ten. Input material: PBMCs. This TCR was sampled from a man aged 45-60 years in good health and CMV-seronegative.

CDR3 DNA sequence: TGCGCCAGCAGCCAGGGGACAGGGGACTCCGAGCAGTACTTC. It codes for CASSQGTGDSEQYF. The genes are TRBV4-3 and TRBJ2-5; 10 positions match TRBD1. Judging by the DNA end, TRBJ2-7 fits better; the J call may be wrong. Germline CDR1 reads LGHNA; CDR2 reads YSLEER. This CDR3 contains 14 residues.